This record concerns one T cell receptor (beta chain) sequence. Its binding antigen is unknown. The input lacks base qualities; no much larger clone sits a single base away. The sample holds other DNA sequences that translate to the same CDR3. Healthy HIV-negative adults with no recently reported acute infections or vaccinations were included as donors. Every donor was a Caucasian adult residing in Nashville, Tennessee, USA. Magnetic negative selection was used to enrich CD4+ T cells, after which naive cells were positively selected on CD45RA and the negative fraction became the memory subset. Blood was collected by leukapheresis, and PBMCs were isolated by Ficoll-Histopaque density gradient centrifugation and then cryopreserved in liquid nitrogen vapor phase. Purity and quantity of every magnetically sorted T cell population were checked by analytical flow cytometry. Each sorted fraction had its genomic DNA isolated and then quantified by UV absorbance on a Nanodrop 2000c.

These data originate in a study of shared clonotypes between healthy human individuals (dated by TCRdb to the early 2020s). Background on the whole study: A few men and two women, aged 18 to 49 years, made up the cohort. For each donor, CD4 naive and CD4 memory were each run on three plates, CD8 naive on two plates, and CD8 memory on one plate. To estimate repertoire size and how much clonotypes are shared between individuals, the study performed deep sequencing of blood TCR repertoires from roughly five healthy adults. To increase sequencing depth and limit assay-specific biases, TCR repertoire library preparation and sequencing were carried out by different laboratories using diverse techniques. Leukapheresis yielded between about 0.8 and 8.9 billion PBMCs per donor. General conclusions and limits of the study: Sampling was limited to blood, and TCR repertoires in tissue likely differ from TCR repertoires in blood. Because the study included a small number of donors, the genetic and exposure-history diversity represented was limited. Even with the large sequencing depth, rarefaction of the sorted-subset datasets indicated that sequencing was incomplete. Roughly 5.2% of naive CD4, roughly 3.5% of naive CD8, about 2.4% of memory CD4, and approximately 0.39% of memory CD8 clonotypes were shared across several donors. Pairwise subsampling indicated that sequencing depth was expected to affect the degree of clonotype sharing among donors. Clonotypes shared by all four sorted-subset donors showed higher generation probabilities than non-shared clonotypes. Estimated clonotype richness was generally larger for naive than for memory subsets.

Using the deep immunoSEQ assay, TCR CDR3 regions were amplified from genomic DNA by multiplex PCR. For each cell subset, the extracted genomic DNA was distributed evenly across all wells of several immunoSEQ 96-well plates, and each plate served as one replicate. For sorted subsets, about 200 ng genomic DNA, equal to tens of thousands of T cell genomes, was loaded into each replicate PCR. Purified libraries were measured with a Qubit 3.0 fluorometer, size-checked on a Bioanalyzer 2100, and measured again with the KAPA Library Quantification kit. Every immunoSEQ 96-well plate was sequenced on a separate single-read 150-cycle Illumina NextSeq 550 flow cell. On the authors' methods: Because only junctional sequences without quality scores were contained in the immunoSEQ output, filtering matching that applied to full-length reads could not be performed. To assign V/J genes and CDR3, sequences were annotated using PyIR, a Python wrapper for IgBLAST v1.9, with IMGT germline references. Reads were removed for weak V/J assignments (E-value above 1e-6), missing CDR3, stop codons, out-of-frame junctions, or ambiguous translated residues. V3J clonotypes were defined by identical inferred V gene, J gene, and CDR3 amino acid sequence. To compute the percentage overlap between repertoires, the number of shared unique clonotypes was divided by the size of the smaller repertoire. Richness of each repertoire was evaluated using RTK rarefaction, the Chao1 estimator, and Recon v2.1 estimates of unobserved clonotypes. For all TCRbeta clonotypes obtained by the gDNA method from a handful of donors, generation probabilities were computed with OLGA. TCRdb stores this immuneACCESS table with in-frame sequences only. Part of the clones is absent; in the studies checked, under half of the shortfall reflects unresolved V genes, and no reason is known for the rest. V and J calls and clone size are those listed in that table; D and trimming were worked out from the DNA. This sample comprises roughly 2,300,000 clones, just under 95% of them detected only once. The ten biggest clones cover around 0.35% of the sample.

V and J lose 0 bases and 4 bases, and a span of 2 bases separates them. CDR3 length: 12 amino acids, cysteine to phenylalanine. The CDR3 DNA has 36 bases and is translated from base 1. From the germline V gene (reference sequence), CDR1 is SGHNT and CDR2 is YYREEE. This clonotype was sampled from a man between 18 and 29 years old in good health. Some clones in this sample may be carry-over from other donors' samples. Sequenced: naive CD4+ T cells from PBMCs. The cell subset or site label on this specimen signifies: CD45RA+ positively selected. Recombination connected TRBV5-4 to TRBJ1-3; the D gene is not confidently resolved. The CDR3 region reads CASSLDGNTIYF. The DNA sequence reads TGTGCCAGCAGCTTGGACGGAAACACCATATATTTT. The variable domain in full, with residues beyond the CDR3 obtained from the reference TRBV5-4 and TRBJ1-3 genes, is ETGVTQSPTHLIKTRGQQVTLRCSSQSGHNTVSWYQQALGQGPQFIFQYYREEENGRGNFPPRFSGLQFPNYSSELNVNALELDDSALYLCASSLDGNTIYFGEGSWLTVV.